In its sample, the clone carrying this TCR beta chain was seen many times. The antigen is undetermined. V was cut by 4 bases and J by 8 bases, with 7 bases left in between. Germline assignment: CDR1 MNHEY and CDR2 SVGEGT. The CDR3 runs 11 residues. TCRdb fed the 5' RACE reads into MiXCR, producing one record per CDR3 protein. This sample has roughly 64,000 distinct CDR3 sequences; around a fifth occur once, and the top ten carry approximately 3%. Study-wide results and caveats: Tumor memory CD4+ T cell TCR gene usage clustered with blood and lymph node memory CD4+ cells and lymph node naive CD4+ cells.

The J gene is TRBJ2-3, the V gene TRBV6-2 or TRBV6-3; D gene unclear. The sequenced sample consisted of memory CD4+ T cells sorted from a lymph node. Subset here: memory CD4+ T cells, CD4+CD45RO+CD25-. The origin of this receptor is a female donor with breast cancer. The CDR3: CASSSYGTQYF. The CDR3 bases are TGTGCCAGCAGTTCCTACGGTACGCAGTATTTT.